This TCR beta chain was identified during a study of identical twins. CDR3 length: 13 amino acids. The V gene lost 5 bases and the J gene lost 7 bases, with 17 bases spanning the gap. Per the germline V gene, CDR1 is SQVTM and CDR2 is ANQGSEA. One entry per CDR3 protein, called by TCRdb with MiXCR from the 5' RACE reads. The table includes a few hundred thousand distinct CDR3 sequences, about 8% detected once. This clonotype was recorded at least ten times. This sample was also put to use in a study of yellow fever vaccine responses in identical twins.

The sample consisted of CD8+ T cells sorted from blood. The V gene is TRBV29-1, the J gene TRBJ1-2, with D perhaps matching TRBD1 (5 bases). This sequence originates from a woman between 18 and 29 years old in good health. This CDR3 reads CSVLLGDSVGYTF. The CDR3, as DNA: TGCAGCGTTCTACTCGGAGACAGTGTTGGCTACACCTTC.